What follows is one T cell receptor beta chain and its context. The antigen remains undetermined. The data are from a study of PD-L1 blockade in urothelial cancer. Overall study context: It was around 2014 that patients started atezolizumab at 1,200 mg intravenously every 3 weeks. Analyses were performed on blood at 3 weeks after treatment start (the second dose) and at 6 weeks.

V lost 6 bases to trimming and J lost 4 bases, with 11 bases between them. CDR1 SGHTA and CDR2 FQGNSA come from the germline V gene. CDR3 length equals 13 residues. Notes on the study in general: Tumor-associated blood clones were expanded more by durable-benefit patients at 3 weeks.

Produced via immunoSEQ multiplex PCR; TCRdb's table is partial and in-frame only. The sample carries roughly 49,000 clones, approximately 90% recorded once. The sequencing used PBMCs, collected around atezolizumab (anti-PD-L1) treatment. J is TRBJ2-3 and V is TRBV7-2; D not resolved. The sequence was obtained from a man aged 55-75 years with urothelial cancer. The CDR3 DNA sequence: TGTGCCAGCAGTCCGGTACGGGCAGATACGCAGTATTTT. Its translation: CASSPVRADTQYF.